The T cell receptor beta chain described here comes from a study of OX40 agonist ivuxolimab in advanced cancers. The wider study: Participants, around 80% male, averaged approximately 60 years of age, ranging from roughly 23 to 90.

General study findings and limits: Expanded clones were, on average, more numerous among CD8+ T cells than CD4+.

With baseline, cycle 4 day 1, and cycle 7 day 1 as timepoints, blood was sampled. On this clone: Its antigen is not identified.

Measured with immunoSEQ multiplex PCR; TCRdb has only the in-frame clones, and not every one. The data show 75,000 to 90,000 clones, approximately 84% seen once. This CDR3 spans 11 amino acids. Germline lookup yields CDR1 SNHLY and CDR2 FYNNEI. The V gene lost 5 bases and the J gene lost 7 bases, with 6 bases spanning the gap. The V call is TRBV2, the J call TRBJ2-1, with D unclear. This specimen was CD4+ or CD8+ T cells sorted from blood, taken in a trial of the OX40 agonist ivuxolimab. The TCR was taken from an adult with an advanced solid tumor such as melanoma, head and neck, liver or kidney cancer. CDR3 in amino acids: CASSYLNEQFF. DNA of the CDR3: TGTGCCAGCAGTTATTTGAATGAGCAGTTCTTC.